This T cell receptor (beta chain) was recovered during a study of PD-1 blockade in classical Hodgkin lymphoma (dated by TCRdb to 2018 to 2021). For context, the study as a whole: Nivolumab dosing was 3 mg/kg intravenously every 2 weeks, continuing until either disease progression or unacceptable toxicity. The study used CyTOF and TCR beta sequencing to define a peripheral blood immune signature of response to PD-1 blockade in classical Hodgkin lymphoma.

As for this clone: The antigen this receptor binds is unknown. Base qualities were left out, and no much larger clone turns up one base away.

Genomic DNA was isolated using the Qiagen DNeasy kit from unsorted PBMCs as well as from negatively selected CD4+ and CD8+ fractions. TCR beta CDR3 regions were amplified by immunoSEQ multiplex PCR using primers annealing to V and J segments. A synthetic immune receptor repertoire was used to minimize amplification bias, and remaining bias was computationally removed after sequencing. Per the original workflow: Custom Python scripts were used to quantify repertoire diversity as the Shannon entropy index. Unsorted, CD4+ and CD8+ repertoires were examined separately, except in combined analyses, for which CD4+ and CD8+ sequences were merged in silico. Clonal expansion was defined as at least a 2-fold frequency increase after treatment relative to C1D1, with a pseudocount of 0.5 for undetected baseline clones. Clones with 0 or 1 copy at C1D1 were classified as singleton clones, and clones with 2 or more copies were classified as non-singleton clones. By matching protein sequences in sorted samples from the same patient, clones expanded in unsorted samples were annotated as CD4+, CD8+ or unknown. Wilcoxon tests on paired samples were used to test diversity changes from C1D1 to C4D1. Sourced from immuneACCESS, this table was stored by TCRdb with only in-frame sequences that have V and J called. A share of the clones is absent; for the studies checked, an unresolved V gene accounts for under half, and the remainder has no known explanation. V, J and clone size are those of that table, while D and trimming were read from the DNA. Across this sample there are tens of thousands of clones, with less than 95% seen only once. 10% of the sample is held by the ten biggest clonotypes.

At the junction V is shortened by 4 bases and J by 9 bases; bases outside the gene matches: 6. Including cysteine and phenylalanine, the CDR3 has 13 amino acids. The entry retains the CDR3 DNA only, 39 bases that are in frame from base 1. As encoded in the germline V gene (reference sequence), CDR1 is SEHNR while CDR2 is FQNEAQ. The sample's time point, from its label and the paper: cycle 4 day 1 (C4D1), after less than seven weeks of nivolumab. Every trial patient had relapsed following autologous stem cell transplantation, and prior brentuximab vedotin exposure was what differed among cohorts A, B and C. A total of approximately 51 patients with relapsed/refractory classical Hodgkin lymphoma made up the trial cohort, and each patient's best overall response was complete response, partial response or progressive disease. Trial patients were treated with single-agent nivolumab in the multi-cohort phase II CheckMate 205 trial. An independent review committee assessed best overall response by applying the 2007 International Working Group response criteria. Trial PBMCs were collected just before the start of nivolumab (C1D1) and during therapy at cycle 2 day 1 and cycle 4 day 1. Peripheral blood was collected in 8 mL Vacutainer Cell Preparation Tubes, from which PBMCs were isolated by centrifugation and then cryopreserved.

Beyond this particular receptor, the publication reports: A significant rise by C4D1 was seen in CD4+ but not CD8+ TCR diversity (p=0.0027 vs p=0.16), with the rise being most apparent in complete responders (p=0.02). Baseline TCR diversity was reported to be lower in newly diagnosed patients than in healthy donors, and even lower in relapsed/refractory patients. Diversity was lower in patients who began nivolumab less than 1 year after ASCT, so these patients were left out of later analyses to avoid confounding by immune reconstitution. The study was restricted to a single clinical trial cohort, and the causes of repertoire differences, possibly disease activity or prior therapy, were left undefined. Trial patients with a complete response had baseline diversity similar to that of newly diagnosed patients, while partial responders and progressors had significantly lower diversity.

Sequences were derived from peripheral blood mononuclear cells (PBMCs), sampled before the fourth cycle of nivolumab. The receptor was isolated from a human donor with classical Hodgkin lymphoma. The V gene is TRBV7-9 and the J gene is TRBJ1-5; the central 7 bases match TRBD1. Read as DNA, the sequence is TGTGCCAGCAGCTCGACAGGGAATGGGCCCCAGCATTTT. This translates into CASSSTGNGPQHF.